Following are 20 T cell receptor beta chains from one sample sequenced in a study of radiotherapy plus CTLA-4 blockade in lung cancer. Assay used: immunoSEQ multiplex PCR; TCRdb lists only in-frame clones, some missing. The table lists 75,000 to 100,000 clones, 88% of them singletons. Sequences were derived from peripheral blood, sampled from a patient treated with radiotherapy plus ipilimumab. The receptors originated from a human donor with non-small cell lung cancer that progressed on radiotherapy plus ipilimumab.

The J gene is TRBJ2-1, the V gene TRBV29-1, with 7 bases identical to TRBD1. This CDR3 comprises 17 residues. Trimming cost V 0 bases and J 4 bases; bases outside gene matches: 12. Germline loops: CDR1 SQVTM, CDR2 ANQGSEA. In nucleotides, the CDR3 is TGCAGCGTTGAAGAGGCCTATCCCGGGACAGCTTACAATGAGCAGTTCTTC. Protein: CSVEEAYPGTAYNEQFF.

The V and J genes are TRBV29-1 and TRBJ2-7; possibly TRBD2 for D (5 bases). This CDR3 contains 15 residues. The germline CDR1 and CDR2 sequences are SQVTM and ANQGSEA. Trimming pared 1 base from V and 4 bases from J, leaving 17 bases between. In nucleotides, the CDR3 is TGCAGCGTTGAAGGCGTTCGAGGGTTAGGGTACGAGCAGTACTTC. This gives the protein CSVEGVRGLGYEQYF.

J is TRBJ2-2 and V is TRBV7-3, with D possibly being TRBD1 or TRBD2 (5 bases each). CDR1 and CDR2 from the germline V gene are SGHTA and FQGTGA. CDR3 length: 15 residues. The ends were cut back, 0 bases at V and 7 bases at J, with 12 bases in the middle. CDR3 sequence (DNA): TGTGCCAGCAGCTTAACAGGGGAGAGAAACGGGGAGCTGTTTTTT. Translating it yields CASSLTGERNGELFF.

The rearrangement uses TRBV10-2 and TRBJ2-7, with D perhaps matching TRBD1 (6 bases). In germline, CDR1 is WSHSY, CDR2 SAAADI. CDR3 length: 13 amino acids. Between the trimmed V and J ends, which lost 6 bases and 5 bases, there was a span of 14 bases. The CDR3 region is CASRRGNNNEQYF. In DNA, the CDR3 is TGCGCCAGCAGGAGGGGGAATAATAACGAGCAGTACTTC.

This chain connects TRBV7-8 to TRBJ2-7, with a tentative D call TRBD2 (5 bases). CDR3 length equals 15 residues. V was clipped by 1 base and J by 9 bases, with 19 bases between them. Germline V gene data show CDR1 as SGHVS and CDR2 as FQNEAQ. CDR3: CASSLERTSTSGQYF. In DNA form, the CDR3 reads TGTGCCAGCAGCTTAGAACGAACTTCAACGAGCGGGCAGTACTTC.

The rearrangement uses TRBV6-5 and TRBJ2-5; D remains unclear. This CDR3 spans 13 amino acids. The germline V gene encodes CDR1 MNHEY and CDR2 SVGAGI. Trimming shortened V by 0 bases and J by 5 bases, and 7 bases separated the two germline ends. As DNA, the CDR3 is TGTGCCAGCAGTTACTCGGCTGGGGAGACCCAGTACTTC. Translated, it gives CASSYSAGETQYF.

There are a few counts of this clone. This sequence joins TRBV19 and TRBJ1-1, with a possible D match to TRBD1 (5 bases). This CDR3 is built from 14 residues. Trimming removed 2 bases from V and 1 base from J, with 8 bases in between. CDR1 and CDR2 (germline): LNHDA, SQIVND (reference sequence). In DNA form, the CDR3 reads TGTGCCAGTAGTATACAGGGAGGGAACACTGAAGCTTTCTTT. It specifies CASSIQGGNTEAFF.

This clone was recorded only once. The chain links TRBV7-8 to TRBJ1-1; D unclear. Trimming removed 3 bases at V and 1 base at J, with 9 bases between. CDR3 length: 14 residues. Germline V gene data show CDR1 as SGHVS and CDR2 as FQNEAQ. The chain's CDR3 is CASSLSLGNTEAFF. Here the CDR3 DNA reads TGTGCCAGCAGCTTGTCGCTGGGGAACACTGAAGCTTTCTTT. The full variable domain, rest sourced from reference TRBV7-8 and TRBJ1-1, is GAGVSQSPRYKVAKRGQDVALRCDPISGHVSLFWYQQALGQGPEFLTYFQNEAQLDKSGLPSDRFFAERPEGSVSTLKIQRTQQEDSAVYLCASSLSLGNTEAFFGQGTRLTVV.

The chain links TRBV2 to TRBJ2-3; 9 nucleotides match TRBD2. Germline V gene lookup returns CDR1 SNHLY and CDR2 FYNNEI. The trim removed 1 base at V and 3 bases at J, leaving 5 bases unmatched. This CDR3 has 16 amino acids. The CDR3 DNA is TGTGCCAGCAGTGAAGAGGTCGGACTAGCGACAGATACGCAGTATTTT. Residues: CASSEEVGLATDTQYF.

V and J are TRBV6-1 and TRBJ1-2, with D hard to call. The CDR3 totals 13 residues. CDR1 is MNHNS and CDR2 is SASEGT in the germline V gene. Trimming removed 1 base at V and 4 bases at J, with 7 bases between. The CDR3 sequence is CASSEGSAYGYTF. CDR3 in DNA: TGTGCCAGCAGTGAAGGGTCTGCCTATGGCTACACCTTC.

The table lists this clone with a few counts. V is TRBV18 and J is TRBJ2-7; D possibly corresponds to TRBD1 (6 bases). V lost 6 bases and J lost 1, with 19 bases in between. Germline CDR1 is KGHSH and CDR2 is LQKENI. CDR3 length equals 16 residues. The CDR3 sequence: CASSEDSWGVSYEQYF. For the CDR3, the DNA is TGTGCCAGCTCCGAGGACAGTTGGGGAGTATCCTACGAGCAGTACTTC.

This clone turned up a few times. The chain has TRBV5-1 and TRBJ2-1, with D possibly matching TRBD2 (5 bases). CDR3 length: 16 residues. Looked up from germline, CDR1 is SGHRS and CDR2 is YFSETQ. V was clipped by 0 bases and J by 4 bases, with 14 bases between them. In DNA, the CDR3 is TGCGCCAGCAGCTTGGGAGCGGTATTGCGTTACAATGAGCAGTTCTTC. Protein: CASSLGAVLRYNEQFF.

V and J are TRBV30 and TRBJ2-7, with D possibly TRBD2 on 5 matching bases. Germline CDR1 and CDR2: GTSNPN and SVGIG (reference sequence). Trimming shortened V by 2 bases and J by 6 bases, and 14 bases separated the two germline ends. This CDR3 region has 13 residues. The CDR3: CAWSSGVRPEQYF. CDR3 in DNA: TGTGCCTGGAGTTCCGGGGTCCGTCCCGAGCAGTACTTC.

The CDR3 reads CSGGLGSYEQYF. CDR3 in DNA: TGCAGCGGGGGTTTAGGATCCTACGAGCAGTACTTC. The chain carries TRBV29-1 and TRBJ2-7; D unresolved. With 7 bases removed from V and 1 base from J, the gap between germline ends came to 11 bases. The CDR3 totals 12 residues. Germline V CDR1 and CDR2: SQVTM, ANQGSEA.

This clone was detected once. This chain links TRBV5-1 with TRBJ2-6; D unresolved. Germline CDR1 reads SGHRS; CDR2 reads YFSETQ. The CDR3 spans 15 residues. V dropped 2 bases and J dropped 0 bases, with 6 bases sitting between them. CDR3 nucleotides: TGCGCCAGCAGCTTAGGAAGCTCTGGGGCCAACGTCCTGACTTTC. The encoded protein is CASSLGSSGANVLTF.

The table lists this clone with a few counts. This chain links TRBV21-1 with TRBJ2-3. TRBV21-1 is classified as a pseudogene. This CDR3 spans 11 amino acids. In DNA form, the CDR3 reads TGTGCCAGCACCAGCACAGATACGCAGTATTTT. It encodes CASTSTDTQYF.

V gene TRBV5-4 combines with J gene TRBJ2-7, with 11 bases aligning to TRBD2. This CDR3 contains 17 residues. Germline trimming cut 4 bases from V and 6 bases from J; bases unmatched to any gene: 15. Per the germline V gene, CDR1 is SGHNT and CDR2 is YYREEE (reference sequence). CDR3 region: CASSTSGLAEGRGEQYF. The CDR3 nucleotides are TGTGCCAGCAGCACTTCGGGACTAGCGGAAGGCCGAGGCGAGCAGTACTTC.

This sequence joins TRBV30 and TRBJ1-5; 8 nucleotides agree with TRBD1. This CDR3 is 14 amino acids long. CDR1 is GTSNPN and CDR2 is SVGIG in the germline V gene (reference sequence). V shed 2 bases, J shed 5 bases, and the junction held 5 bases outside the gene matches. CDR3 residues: CAWSFGQGDQPQHF. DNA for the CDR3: TGTGCCTGGAGTTTCGGACAGGGTGATCAGCCCCAGCATTTT.

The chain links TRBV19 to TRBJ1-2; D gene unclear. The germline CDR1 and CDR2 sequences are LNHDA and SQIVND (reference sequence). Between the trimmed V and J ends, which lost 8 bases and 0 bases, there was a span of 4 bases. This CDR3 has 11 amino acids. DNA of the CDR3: TGTGCCAGTCGTACTAACTATGGCTACACCTTC. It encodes CASRTNYGYTF.

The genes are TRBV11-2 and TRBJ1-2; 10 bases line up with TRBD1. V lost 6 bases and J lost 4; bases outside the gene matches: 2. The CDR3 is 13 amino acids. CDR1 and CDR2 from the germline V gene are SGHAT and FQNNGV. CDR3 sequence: CASRGQGSYGYTF. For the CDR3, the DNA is TGTGCCAGCAGGGGACAGGGGAGCTATGGCTACACCTTC.